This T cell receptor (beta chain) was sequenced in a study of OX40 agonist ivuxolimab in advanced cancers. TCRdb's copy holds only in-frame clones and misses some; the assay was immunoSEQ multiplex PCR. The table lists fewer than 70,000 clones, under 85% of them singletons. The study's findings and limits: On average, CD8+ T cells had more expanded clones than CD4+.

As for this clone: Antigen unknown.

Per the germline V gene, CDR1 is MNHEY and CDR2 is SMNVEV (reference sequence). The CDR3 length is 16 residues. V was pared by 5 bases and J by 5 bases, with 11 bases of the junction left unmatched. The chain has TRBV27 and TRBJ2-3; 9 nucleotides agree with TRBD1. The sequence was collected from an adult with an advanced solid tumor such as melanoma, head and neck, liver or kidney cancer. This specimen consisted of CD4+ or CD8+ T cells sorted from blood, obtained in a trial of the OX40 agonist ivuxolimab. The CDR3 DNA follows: TGTGCCAGCAGTCTGACGATAACAGGGGGCGGAGATACGCAGTATTTT. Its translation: CASSLTITGGGDTQYF.